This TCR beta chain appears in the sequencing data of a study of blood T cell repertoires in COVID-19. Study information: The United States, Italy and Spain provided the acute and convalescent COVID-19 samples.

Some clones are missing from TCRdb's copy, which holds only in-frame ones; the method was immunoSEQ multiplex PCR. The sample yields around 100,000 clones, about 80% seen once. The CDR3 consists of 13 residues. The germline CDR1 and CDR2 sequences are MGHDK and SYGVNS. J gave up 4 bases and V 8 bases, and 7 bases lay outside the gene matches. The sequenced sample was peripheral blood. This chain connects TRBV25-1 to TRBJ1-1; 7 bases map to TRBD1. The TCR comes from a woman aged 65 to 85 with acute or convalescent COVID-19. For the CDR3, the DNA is TGTGCCAGCTGGGCAGGGGGAAGCACTGAAGCTTTCTTT. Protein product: CASWAGGSTEAFF.